These 13 T cell receptor beta chains came from one sample sequenced in a study of control samples from healthy donors and cancer patients. Sequencing was performed with immunoSEQ multiplex PCR; in TCRdb, only in-frame clones are kept and a portion is missing. Of roughly 80,000 clones in the sample, nearly 90% were seen once. Material for sequencing was blood. These receptors originate from a woman aged 45 to 65 in good health.

V gene TRBV12-1 combines with J gene TRBJ2-2; the DNA was not used to check the table's D call, TRBD2. TRBV12-1 is marked as a pseudogene. This CDR3 comprises 16 residues. The CDR3 nucleotides are TGTGCCAGCAGCTTACCGACTCGACTCTGCGCCGGGGAGCTGTTTTTT. Its protein is CASSLPTRLCAGELFF.

The gene calls are TRBV4-1 and TRBJ2-3; no definite D call. V dropped 0 bases and J dropped 0 bases, with 10 bases sitting between them. The CDR3 has 16 amino acids. Germline lookup yields CDR1 MGHRA and CDR2 YSYEKL. CDR3 amino acids: CASSQDRRTSTDTQYF. CDR3 nucleotides: TGCGCCAGCAGCCAAGATAGGAGAACTAGCACAGATACGCAGTATTTT.

This clone was seen more than once but under ten times. The rearrangement links TRBV5-1 to TRBJ1-3, with unresolved D. V lost 7 bases and J 0 bases, leaving 11 bases between the germline ends. Germline lookup yields CDR1 SGHRS and CDR2 YFSETQ. This CDR3 is 14 amino acids long. The CDR3 DNA reads as TGCGCCAGCTCAAGTCCAGACTCTGGAAACACCATATATTTT. Translating gives CASSSPDSGNTIYF.

This clone was counted a few times. The chain joins TRBV3-1 (or the pseudogene TRBV3-2) to TRBJ2-7; D perhaps matches TRBD1 (5 bases). Germline V gives CDR1 LGHDT, CDR2 YNNKEL (reference sequence). Trimming pared 4 bases from V and 2 bases from J, leaving 24 bases between. The CDR3 is 18 residues long. The CDR3 DNA reads as TGTGCCAGCAGCCCCCGACCAACGGCGCAGGGATTTACCTACGAGCAGTACTTC. It translates to CASSPRPTAQGFTYEQYF.

The chain employs TRBV3-1 (or the pseudogene TRBV3-2) and TRBJ1-4; TRBD1 matches 7 bases. Losses at the gene ends were 1 base for V and 1 base for J; bases not matched to a gene: 9. CDR1 and CDR2 from the germline V gene are LGHDT and YNNKEL (reference sequence). The CDR3 totals 18 residues. CDR3 protein: CASSQARGISKTNEKLFF. In DNA, the CDR3 is TGTGCCAGCAGCCAAGCCAGGGGGATTTCCAAAACTAATGAAAAACTGTTTTTT.

This clone was seen only once. The chain has TRBV11-3 and TRBJ2-1; D possibly uses TRBD1 or TRBD2 (6 bases each). This CDR3 has 15 amino acids. Germline CDR1 reads SGHNT; CDR2 reads YENEEA. Trimming left V 0 bases short and J 3 bases short, with 9 bases between. CDR3 loop: CASSLEGGSYNEQFF. DNA for the CDR3: TGTGCCAGCAGCTTAGAAGGGGGGAGCTACAATGAGCAGTTCTTC.

This chain joins TRBV2 and TRBJ1-1, with D possibly TRBD1 on 6 matching bases. Germline CDR1 and CDR2: SNHLY and FYNNEI. The CDR3 runs 14 residues. V was pared by 8 bases and J by 7 bases, with 20 bases between. The CDR3 bases are TGTGCCAGCGATATAGTACAGGGCCAGAATGAAGCTTTCTTT. Translated, it gives CASDIVQGQNEAFF.

The genes are TRBV7-9 and TRBJ2-1; the D is unclear. This CDR3 contains 11 residues. V gave up 5 bases and J gave up 15 bases, with 14 bases separating them. Germline V gene data show CDR1 as SEHNR and CDR2 as FQNEAQ (reference sequence). CDR3 sequence (DNA): TGTGCCAGCAGCCACACGAACCAAGCGTTCTTC. It encodes CASSHTNQAFF.

This chain connects TRBV5-1 to TRBJ1-2; 7 bases agree with TRBD1. J was trimmed by 7 bases and V by 4 bases; bases with no gene match: 7. The CDR3 loop spans 13 amino acids. The V gene's germline CDR1 is SGHRS and CDR2 YFSETQ. The CDR3 spells CASSITGVVGYTF. CDR3 sequence (DNA): TGCGCCAGCAGCATAACAGGGGTGGTTGGCTACACCTTC.

The V call is TRBV2, the J call TRBJ1-1, with a possible D match to TRBD1 (5 bases). Between the trimmed V and J ends, which lost 7 bases and 1 base, there was a span of 10 bases. CDR3 length: 13 amino acids. The germline CDR1 and CDR2 sequences are SNHLY and FYNNEI. The CDR3 is CASTGGGNTEAFF. Written as DNA, the CDR3 is TGTGCCAGCACCGGGGGGGGGAACACTGAAGCTTTCTTT.

This sequence joins TRBV30 and TRBJ2-2; the D is unclear. V dropped 0 bases and J dropped 3 bases, with 8 bases sitting between them. The CDR3 loop spans 14 amino acids. Per germline, CDR1 GTSNPN and CDR2 SVGIG (reference sequence). CDR3 region: CAWSVRRYTGELFF. DNA for the CDR3: TGTGCCTGGAGTGTACGTAGATACACCGGGGAGCTGTTTTTT.

In DNA form, the CDR3 reads TGTGCCAGCAGCAACCTTAACACCGGGGAGCTGTTTTTT. This gives the protein CASSNLNTGELFF. The chain links TRBV6-2 or TRBV6-3 to TRBJ2-2, with D hard to call. The V end lost 6 bases, the J end lost 2 bases, and 7 bases lay between the germline ends. The CDR3 is made up of 13 amino acids. Germline CDR1 and CDR2: MNHEY and SVGEGT.

In this sample, this clone turned up a few times. Distinct nucleotide sequences in the sample also encode this CDR3. The genes are TRBV2 and TRBJ1-4; a weak D match, TRBD1 (5 bases). The germline V and J ends were trimmed by 6 bases and 4 bases, with 9 bases remaining between them. This CDR3 is 13 amino acids long. Germline V lookup: CDR1 SNHLY, CDR2 FYNNEI. In DNA, the CDR3 is TGTGCCAGCAGCAGGGACCATAATGAAAAACTGTTTTTT. Its protein is CASSRDHNEKLFF.